This T cell receptor (beta chain) was retrieved from a study of blood T cell repertoires in COVID-19. As for the study in general: Nucleic acid was either cDNA or gDNA, and it came from T cells, B-cell-depleted T cells, or PBMCs.

Original analysis: Reference gene primer amplification gave nucleated cell count estimates. Libraries were prepared by immunoSEQ multiplex PCR; TCRdb keeps only in-frame clonotypes and omits some of them. The V and J calls and clone size come from that table; D and trimming were worked out from the DNA. The sample lists around 180,000 clones, approximately 86% occurring once. Per the germline V gene, CDR1 is SGHNT and CDR2 is YYREEE (reference sequence). CDR3 length: 15 residues. V lost 4 bases and J 7 bases, leaving 18 bases between the germline ends. This TCR came from a man between 65 and 85 years old with active or convalescent COVID-19. This chain links TRBV5-4 with TRBJ2-1; no reliable D call. What was sequenced was peripheral blood. The CDR3 protein is CASSPTAGPSNEQFF. CDR3 in DNA: TGTGCCAGCAGCCCGACGGCAGGCCCATCTAATGAGCAGTTCTTC.